The 10 T cell receptor beta chains below all came from one sample that was sequenced in a study of blood T cell repertoires in COVID-19. The table came from immunoSEQ multiplex PCR; TCRdb's copy has only in-frame clones and leaves some out. The table lists fewer than 200,000 clones, 80% to 90% of them singletons, with under 2% in the top ten. The source material was peripheral blood. These receptors were taken from a man between 18 and 35 years old who had recovered from COVID-19.

Many counts were recorded for this clone. The genes are TRBV18 and TRBJ1-5; no clear D. The CDR3 contains 16 residues. Germline loops: CDR1 KGHSH, CDR2 LQKENI. The V end was cut by 0 bases, the J end by 0 bases, with 9 bases between. DNA for the CDR3: TGTGCCAGCTCACCACCGACGACAAGTAGCAATCAGCCCCAGCATTTT. Translating it yields CASSPPTTSSNQPQHF.

The chain employs TRBV2 and TRBJ1-1, with D perhaps matching TRBD1 (6 bases). This CDR3 is 14 amino acids long. Trimming took 7 bases from V and 7 from J, leaving 19 bases between them. The germline CDR1 and CDR2 sequences are SNHLY and FYNNEI. CDR3 amino acids: CASMVFVGQNEAFF. The CDR3 nucleotides read TGTGCCAGCATGGTTTTTGTTGGACAGAATGAAGCTTTCTTT.

The chain links TRBV10-3 to TRBJ2-3, with a tentative D call TRBD1 (5 bases). CDR1 ENHRY and CDR2 SYGVKD come from the germline V gene. Trimming pared 8 bases from V and 8 bases from J, leaving 11 bases between. This CDR3 comprises 11 residues. This chain's CDR3 is CAIGASGTQYF. The CDR3 nucleotides read TGTGCCATCGGGGCGTCCGGTACGCAGTATTTT.

This clone was observed a handful of times. The chain has TRBV6-2 or TRBV6-3 and TRBJ2-7, with D perhaps matching TRBD2 (5 bases). The CDR3 covers 14 residues. Per germline, CDR1 MNHEY and CDR2 SVGEGT. Trimming shortened V by 5 bases and J by 0 bases, and 11 bases separated the two germline ends. Here the CDR3 reads CASSIALSSYEQYF. The CDR3 nucleotides read TGTGCCAGCAGTATAGCGCTTAGCTCCTACGAGCAGTACTTC.

The CDR3, as DNA: TGTGCCAGCAGTGAAATAAGGGGATCCTATAATTCACCCCTCCACTTT. This encodes CASSEIRGSYNSPLHF. The J gene is TRBJ1-6, the V gene TRBV6-1, with D maybe TRBD1 (5 bases). V lost 2 bases and J 1 base, leaving 9 bases between the germline ends. Per the germline V gene, CDR1 is MNHNS and CDR2 is SASEGT. The CDR3 has 16 residues.

This clone is a singleton in its sample. The chain links TRBV2 to TRBJ1-2, with D perhaps matching TRBD1 (5 bases). Germline V gene sequence: CDR1 SNHLY, CDR2 FYNNEI. The CDR3 extends over 14 amino acids. V lost 6 bases and J lost 2, with 13 bases in between. Here the CDR3 DNA reads TGTGCCAGCAGCCCGTGGGGCGAAAACTATGGCTACACCTTC. This translates into CASSPWGENYGYTF.

V is TRBV6-2 or TRBV6-3 and J is TRBJ1-5; D possibly corresponds to TRBD1 (6 bases). V was pared by 5 bases and J by 3 bases, with 11 bases between. This CDR3 is 14 amino acids long. Germline CDR1 and CDR2: MNHEY and SVGEGT. This CDR3 reads CASSRDRFNQPQHF. The CDR3 DNA follows: TGTGCCAGCAGTCGAGACAGGTTCAATCAGCCCCAGCATTTT.

CDR3 amino acids: CATSGGGFQETQYF. The CDR3 nucleotides are TGTGCCACCAGCGGGGGGGGATTCCAAGAGACCCAGTACTTC. The V and J genes are TRBV15 and TRBJ2-5; 7 bases match TRBD2. The CDR3 contains 14 residues. Per the germline V gene, CDR1 is LNHNV and CDR2 is YYDKDF (reference sequence). Trimming cost V 5 bases and J 1 base; bases outside gene matches: 4.

This chain joins TRBV28 and TRBJ1-5; 7 nucleotides line up with TRBD1. CDR3 size: 14 residues. The ends lost 4 bases at V and 4 bases at J; junction bases unmatched: 4. The germline gives CDR1 MDHEN, CDR2 SYDVKM. CDR3 protein: CASSSDRANQPQHF. CDR3 bases: TGTGCCAGCAGTTCAGACAGGGCTAATCAGCCCCAGCATTTT.

The rearrangement joins TRBV27 to TRBJ2-7; TRBD1 matches at 9 bases. V was pared by 4 bases and J by 5 bases, with 6 bases of the junction left unmatched. Looked up from germline, CDR1 is MNHEY and CDR2 is SMNVEV (reference sequence). The CDR3 totals 14 residues. Here the CDR3 DNA reads TGTGCCAGCAGTTCGGGACAGGGCCGAAACGAGCAGTACTTC. It yields the protein CASSSGQGRNEQYF.